The source of this T cell receptor beta chain is a study of shared clonotypes between healthy human individuals. General study results and limits: It was expected that sequencing depth would affect clonotype sharing among donors.

The method was immunoSEQ multiplex PCR; TCRdb's version includes in-frame clones alone and lacks a portion of them. This sample has approximately 840,000 clones; 96% occur once, and the top ten carry about 0.25%. The CDR3 is 13 amino acids. V gave up 8 bases and J gave up 2 bases, with 12 bases separating them. Germline V gives CDR1 LNHNV, CDR2 YYDKDF (reference sequence). Comment on this clone: What it recognizes is unknown.

Naive CD8 cells lacked CD45RO, underwent positive selection for CCR7 and left out terminally differentiated effector memory CD45RA+ cells. This chain joins TRBV15 and TRBJ1-1; a possible D gene is TRBD1 (6 bases). This TCR derives from a man aged 30-40 years in good health. Sequencing was carried out using naive CD8+ T cells sorted from blood. CDR3 DNA: TGTGCCACCGGAGGACAGAGAAACACTGAAGCTTTCTTT. Translated: CATGGQRNTEAFF.